One and the same sample provided the 15 T cell receptor beta chains below, sequenced in a study of shared clonotypes between healthy human individuals. Libraries were prepared by immunoSEQ multiplex PCR; TCRdb keeps only in-frame clonotypes and omits some of them. The table shows more than 2,000,000 clones, with approximately 93% occurring only once. The specimen was naive CD4+ T cells from PBMCs. As for subset: CD45RA+ positively selected. The receptors derive from a man between 18 and 29 years old in good health. Some clones in this sample may be carry-over from other donors' samples.

Here the CDR3 DNA reads TGTGCCAGTAGTTCCCGACCGACCGGGACAGCGTTCAATCAGCCCCAGCATTTT. Encoded protein: CASSSRPTGTAFNQPQHF. The chain couples TRBV19 to TRBJ1-5; 7 bases map to TRBD1. The CDR3 totals 18 residues. Trimming cost V 5 bases and J 3 bases; bases outside gene matches: 16. Germline assignment: CDR1 LNHDA and CDR2 SQIVND (reference sequence).

As regards this clone: Other DNA sequences in this sample translate to the same CDR3. This rearrangement joins TRBV7-2 to TRBJ2-3, with D possibly TRBD1 on 6 matching bases. The CDR3 length is 14 residues. The germline gives CDR1 SGHTA, CDR2 FQGNSA. V was shortened by 1 base and J by 4 bases, with 9 bases between the two germline ends. CDR3 nucleotides: TGTGCCAGCAGCTTAGTTGGGGGCGCAGATACGCAGTATTTT. Its translation: CASSLVGGADTQYF.

Concerning this clone itself: Other DNA sequences within the sample encode an identical CDR3. This rearrangement joins TRBV28 to TRBJ2-5; TRBD1 aligns across 11 bases. The V gene end was trimmed by 3 bases and the J gene end by 5 bases; junction bases not matched to a gene: 8. The CDR3 has 16 amino acids. Germline V lookup: CDR1 MDHEN, CDR2 SYDVKM. CDR3 protein: CASSLSGQGAGETQYF. The CDR3 nucleotides are TGTGCCAGCAGTTTGTCCGGACAGGGGGCCGGGGAGACCCAGTACTTC.

This sequence joins TRBV27 and TRBJ2-2; 11 bases map to TRBD2. J was trimmed by 3 bases and V by 0 bases; bases with no gene match: 9. The CDR3 is 19 residues long. Germline lookup yields CDR1 MNHEY and CDR2 SMNVEV (reference sequence). The CDR3 DNA follows: TGTGCCAGCAGTTTATCAGCTAGCGGGAGGTCCCCGCACACCGGGGAGCTGTTTTTT. Translation gives CASSLSASGRSPHTGELFF.

The V gene is TRBV11-2, the J gene TRBJ2-7, with D possibly being TRBD1 (6 bases). This CDR3 region has 16 residues. Per the germline V gene, CDR1 is SGHAT and CDR2 is FQNNGV. The ends were cut back, 3 bases at V and 1 base at J, with 16 bases in the middle. The CDR3 bases are TGTGCCAGCAGCTTCGGCGGACAGCCAGGTTCCTACGAGCAGTACTTC. Amino acids: CASSFGGQPGSYEQYF.

The V gene is TRBV10-3, the J gene TRBJ2-1; tentatively, D is TRBD2 (6 bases). CDR3 size: 13 residues. CDR1 ENHRY and CDR2 SYGVKD come from the germline V gene. The V gene lost 6 bases and the J gene lost 9 bases, with 15 bases spanning the gap. The CDR3 protein is CAISKTSSGEQFF. In DNA, the CDR3 is TGTGCCATCAGCAAGACTAGTAGCGGTGAGCAGTTCTTC.

This rearrangement joins TRBV7-2 to TRBJ2-3; 13 bases agree with TRBD2. Germline V CDR1 and CDR2: SGHTA, FQGNSA. With 1 base clipped from V and 4 bases from J, the junction kept 2 bases outside the gene matches. This CDR3 has 16 residues. CDR3 in amino acids: CASSLGGLAGPDTQYF. CDR3 DNA: TGTGCCAGCAGCTTAGGGGGACTAGCGGGACCAGATACGCAGTATTTT.

The chain couples TRBV9 to TRBJ2-5, with 9 bases lining up with TRBD1. V gave up 4 bases and J gave up 2 bases; unmatched junction bases: 9. The germline V gene has CDR1 SGDLS and CDR2 YYNGEE. The CDR3 is made up of 16 amino acids. The CDR3: CASSPRGQGEQETQYF. The CDR3 region has the DNA TGTGCCAGCAGCCCGAGGGGACAGGGTGAACAAGAGACCCAGTACTTC.

The chain combines TRBV5-1 with TRBJ2-6; D is unclear. The CDR3 runs to 16 residues. Germline loops: CDR1 SGHRS, CDR2 YFSETQ. Between the trimmed V and J ends, which lost 0 bases and 0 bases, there was a span of 7 bases. The CDR3 protein is CASSLGLLSGANVLTF. The CDR3 bases are TGCGCCAGCAGCTTGGGGTTACTCTCTGGGGCCAACGTCCTGACTTTC.

This clone came up a few times. The CDR3 loop reads CASSSHRGRGLQETQYF. The DNA for the CDR3 is TGTGCCAGTAGTTCTCACCGGGGCAGGGGGCTCCAAGAGACCCAGTACTTC. The rearrangement uses TRBV19 and TRBJ2-5; the match to TRBD1 covers 8 bases. The V gene's germline CDR1 is LNHDA and CDR2 SQIVND (reference sequence). The CDR3 has 17 residues. With 5 bases clipped from V and 1 base from J, the junction kept 12 bases outside the gene matches.

This sequence joins TRBV7-2 and TRBJ2-1, with 8 nucleotides matching TRBD2. The V and J ends lost 2 bases and 4 bases, in that order; junction bases with no gene match: 7. CDR3 length: 16 amino acids. Germline-derived CDR1 and CDR2 are SGHTA and FQGNSA. CDR3 nucleotides: TGTGCCAGCAGCTTACACCTAGCGGGTTTATACAATGAGCAGTTCTTC. It codes for CASSLHLAGLYNEQFF.

This clone was counted once. V and J are TRBV30 and TRBJ2-5; D is undetermined. Trimming stripped 0 bases from V and 2 bases from J, with 10 bases between. Germline values: CDR1 GTSNPN, CDR2 SVGIG (reference sequence). The CDR3 has 14 amino acids. The chain's CDR3 is CAWSVMGYQETQYF. The CDR3 DNA is TGTGCCTGGAGTGTTATGGGGTATCAAGAGACCCAGTACTTC.

The chain is built from TRBV7-9 and TRBJ2-7, with 9 bases identical to TRBD2. V dropped 4 bases and J dropped 5; count of bases not matched to a gene: 21. Looked up from germline, CDR1 is SEHNR and CDR2 is FQNEAQ (reference sequence). The length of the CDR3 is 19 residues. The CDR3 sequence is CASSSTSGRDARGGDEQYF. CDR3 nucleotides: TGTGCCAGCAGCTCGACTAGCGGCCGTGACGCTCGGGGGGGCGACGAGCAGTACTTC.

The J gene is TRBJ2-2, the V gene TRBV30; 13 nucleotides align to TRBD2. Germline lookup yields CDR1 GTSNPN and CDR2 SVGIG (reference sequence). The CDR3 has 16 residues. V lost 6 bases and J lost 2; bases outside the gene matches: 6. DNA for the CDR3: TGTGCCTGTCCGACTAGCGGGAGGAGCAACACCGGGGAGCTGTTTTTT. It is translated as CACPTSGRSNTGELFF.

This clone came up once. The chain couples TRBV11-2 to TRBJ2-1; the D is unclear. Germline V lookup: CDR1 SGHAT, CDR2 FQNNGV. Trimming shortened V by 3 bases and J by 2 bases, and 14 bases separated the two germline ends. This CDR3 spans 16 amino acids. This CDR3 is CASSFSPQSPYNEQFF. The CDR3 bases are TGTGCCAGCAGCTTCTCCCCTCAGTCTCCCTACAATGAGCAGTTCTTC.